Below, one T cell receptor beta chain is given with its context. Antigen unknown. Germline assignment: CDR1 SGHTA and CDR2 FQGNSA. Trimming pared 3 bases from V and 5 bases from J, leaving 10 bases between. The CDR3 totals 13 residues. Libraries were prepared by immunoSEQ multiplex PCR; TCRdb keeps only in-frame clonotypes and omits some of them. The table records under 45,000 clones, approximately 80% of them present only once. This entry belongs to a study of T cells in localized non-small cell lung cancer. Study conclusions and caveats: Of the top 100 tumor clones, median roughly 60 were in adjacent lung, 25 to 30 among its top 100. There was higher T cell clonality in uninvolved adjacent lung than in tumor, and it was highest there. Higher adjacent-lung clonality was associated with shorter survival. Because only a single region of the tumor was sequenced, heterogeneity remains possible.

This clonotype was obtained from a man aged 40-75 years with stage II lung adenocarcinoma. The V call is TRBV7-2, the J call TRBJ2-5; D not resolved. The input for sequencing was PBMCs, taken before any cancer treatment. The CDR3 sequence: CASSFGLLETQYF. As DNA, the CDR3 is TGTGCCAGCAGCTTTGGCCTCCTTGAGACCCAGTACTTC. Combining the CDR3 with reference TRBV7-2 and TRBJ2-5 gives the whole variable domain GAGVSQSPSNKVTEKGKDVELRCDPISGHTALYWYRQSLGQGLEFLIYFQGNSAPDKSGLPSDRFSAERTGGSVSTLTIQRTQQEDSAVYLCASSFGLLETQYFGPGTRLLVL.